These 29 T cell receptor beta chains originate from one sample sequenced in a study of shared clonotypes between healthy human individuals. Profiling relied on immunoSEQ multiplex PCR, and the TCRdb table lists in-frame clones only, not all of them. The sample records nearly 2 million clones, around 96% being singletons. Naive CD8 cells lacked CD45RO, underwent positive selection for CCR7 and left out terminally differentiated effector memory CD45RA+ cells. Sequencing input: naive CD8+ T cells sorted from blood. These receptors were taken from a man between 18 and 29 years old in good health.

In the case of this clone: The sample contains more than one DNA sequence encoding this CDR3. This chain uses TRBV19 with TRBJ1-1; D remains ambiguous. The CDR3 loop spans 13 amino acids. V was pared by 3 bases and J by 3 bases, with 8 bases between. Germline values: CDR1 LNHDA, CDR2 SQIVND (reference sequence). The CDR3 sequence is CASSISGYTEAFF. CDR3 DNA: TGTGCCAGTAGTATTTCCGGATACACTGAAGCTTTCTTT.

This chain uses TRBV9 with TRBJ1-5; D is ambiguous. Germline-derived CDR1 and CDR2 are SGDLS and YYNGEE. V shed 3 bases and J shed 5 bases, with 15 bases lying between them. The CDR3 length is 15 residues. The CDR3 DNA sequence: TGTGCCAGCAGCGGACATGGCCGGCCCGATCAGCCCCAGCATTTT. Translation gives CASSGHGRPDQPQHF.

Here the CDR3 reads CASSSGGDGLSYEQYF. DNA for the CDR3: TGTGCCAGCAGCTCCGGGGGGGATGGACTATCCTACGAGCAGTACTTC. The rearrangement uses TRBV7-6 and TRBJ2-7; 8 bases fit TRBD2. CDR1 and CDR2 (germline): SGHVS, FNYEAQ. The CDR3 covers 16 residues. V trimming: 4 bases; J trimming: 1 base; junction bases outside the gene matches: 9.

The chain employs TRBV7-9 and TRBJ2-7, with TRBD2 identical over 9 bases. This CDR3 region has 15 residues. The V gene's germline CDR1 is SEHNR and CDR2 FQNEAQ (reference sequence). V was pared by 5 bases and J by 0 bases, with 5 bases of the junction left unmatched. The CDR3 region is CASSPGAGGSYEQYF. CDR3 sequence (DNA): TGTGCCAGCAGCCCCGGAGCGGGGGGCTCCTACGAGCAGTACTTC.

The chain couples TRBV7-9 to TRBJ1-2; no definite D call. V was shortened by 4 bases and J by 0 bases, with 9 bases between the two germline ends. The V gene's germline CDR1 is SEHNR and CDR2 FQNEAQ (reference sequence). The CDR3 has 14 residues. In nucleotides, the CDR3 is TGTGCCAGCAGCTACGAAGGCCCTAACTATGGCTACACCTTC. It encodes CASSYEGPNYGYTF.

The CDR3 here is CASSLVGQNQETQYF. CDR3 coding DNA: TGTGCCAGCAGCTTAGTAGGCCAGAACCAAGAGACCCAGTACTTC. The chain joins TRBV7-9 to TRBJ2-5; D uncertain. Between the trimmed V and J ends, which lost 1 base and 0 bases, there was a span of 9 bases. Germline V gene sequence: CDR1 SEHNR, CDR2 FQNEAQ (reference sequence). This CDR3 is built from 15 residues.

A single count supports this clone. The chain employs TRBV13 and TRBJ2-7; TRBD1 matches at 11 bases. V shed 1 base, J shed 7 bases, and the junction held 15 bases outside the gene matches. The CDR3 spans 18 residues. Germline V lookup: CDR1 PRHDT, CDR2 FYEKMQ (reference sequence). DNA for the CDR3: TGTGCCAGCAGCTTAGCCCAAGCTGCGGACAGGGGGCAACAGGAGCAGTACTTC. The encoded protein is CASSLAQAADRGQQEQYF.

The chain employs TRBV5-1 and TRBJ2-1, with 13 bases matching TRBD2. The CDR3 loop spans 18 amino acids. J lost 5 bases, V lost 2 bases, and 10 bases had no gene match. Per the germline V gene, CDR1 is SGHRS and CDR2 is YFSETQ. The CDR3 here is CASSFRSGLAGAHNEQFF. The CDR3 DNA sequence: TGCGCCAGCAGCTTCAGAAGCGGACTAGCGGGAGCTCACAATGAGCAGTTCTTC. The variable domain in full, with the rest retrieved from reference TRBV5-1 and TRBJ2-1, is KAGVTQTPRYLIKTRGQQVTLSCSPISGHRSVSWYQQTPGQGLQFLFEYFSETQRNKGNFPGRFSGRQFSNSRSEMNVSTLELGDSALYLCASSFRSGLAGAHNEQFFGPGTRLTVL.

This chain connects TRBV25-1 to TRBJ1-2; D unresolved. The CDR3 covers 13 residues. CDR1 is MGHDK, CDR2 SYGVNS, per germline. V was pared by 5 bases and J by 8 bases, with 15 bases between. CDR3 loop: CASSMAGEKGYTF. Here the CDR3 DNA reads TGTGCCAGCAGTATGGCCGGTGAGAAGGGCTACACCTTC.

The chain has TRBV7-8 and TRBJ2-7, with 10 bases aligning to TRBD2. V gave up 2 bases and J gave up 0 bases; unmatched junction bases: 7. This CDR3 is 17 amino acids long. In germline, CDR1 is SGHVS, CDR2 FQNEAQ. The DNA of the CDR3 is TGTGCCAGCAGCTTAAGTACTAGCGGGGAGTACTCCTACGAGCAGTACTTC. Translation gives CASSLSTSGEYSYEQYF.

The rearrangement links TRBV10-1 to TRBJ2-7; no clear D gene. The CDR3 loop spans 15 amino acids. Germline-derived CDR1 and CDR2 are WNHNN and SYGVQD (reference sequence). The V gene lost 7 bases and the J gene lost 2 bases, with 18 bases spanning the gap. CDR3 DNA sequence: TGCGCCAGCACGGAAAGGGCCTCCGTTGCCTACGAGCAGTACTTC. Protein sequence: CASTERASVAYEQYF.

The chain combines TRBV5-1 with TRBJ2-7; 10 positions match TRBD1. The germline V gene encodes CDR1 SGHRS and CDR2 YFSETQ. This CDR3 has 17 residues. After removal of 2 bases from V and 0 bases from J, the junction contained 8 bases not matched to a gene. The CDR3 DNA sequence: TGCGCCAGCAGCTTTGGGACAGGGGTCGTTAGCTCCTACGAGCAGTACTTC. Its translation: CASSFGTGVVSSYEQYF.

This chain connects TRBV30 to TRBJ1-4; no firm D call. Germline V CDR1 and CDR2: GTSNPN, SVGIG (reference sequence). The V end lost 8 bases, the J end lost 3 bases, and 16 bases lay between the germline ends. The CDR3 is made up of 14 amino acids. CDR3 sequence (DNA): TGTGCCCTCTCCTGGGTCGGGGCTAATGAAAAACTGTTTTTT. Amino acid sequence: CALSWVGANEKLFF.

The CDR3 DNA reads TGTGCCAGCAGCTTTCGGATTGGGTCCTACAATGAGCAGTTCTTC. Residues: CASSFRIGSYNEQFF. The J gene is TRBJ2-1, the V gene TRBV7-9; D call uncertain. The length of the CDR3 is 15 residues. The V end was cut by 3 bases, the J end by 1 base, with 10 bases between. CDR1 and CDR2 (germline): SEHNR, FQNEAQ (reference sequence).

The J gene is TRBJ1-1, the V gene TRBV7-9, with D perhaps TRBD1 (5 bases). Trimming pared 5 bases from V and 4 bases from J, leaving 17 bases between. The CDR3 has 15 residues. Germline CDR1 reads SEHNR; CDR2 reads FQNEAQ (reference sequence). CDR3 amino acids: CASSTGFGGPTEAFF. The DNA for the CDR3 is TGTGCCAGCAGCACCGGGTTTGGGGGACCCACTGAAGCTTTCTTT.

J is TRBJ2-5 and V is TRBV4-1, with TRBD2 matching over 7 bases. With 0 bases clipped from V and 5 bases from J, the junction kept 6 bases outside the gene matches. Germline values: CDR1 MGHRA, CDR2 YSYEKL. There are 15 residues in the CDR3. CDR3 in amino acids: CASSQDGRDSETQYF. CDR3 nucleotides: TGCGCCAGCAGCCAAGATGGGAGGGATTCGGAGACCCAGTACTTC.

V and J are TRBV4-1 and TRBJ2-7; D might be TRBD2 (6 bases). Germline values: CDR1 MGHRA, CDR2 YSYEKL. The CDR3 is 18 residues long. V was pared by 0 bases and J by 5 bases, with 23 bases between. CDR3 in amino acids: CASSQDNGGPSPGNEQYF. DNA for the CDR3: TGCGCCAGCAGCCAAGATAACGGGGGTCCCTCCCCGGGTAACGAGCAGTACTTC.

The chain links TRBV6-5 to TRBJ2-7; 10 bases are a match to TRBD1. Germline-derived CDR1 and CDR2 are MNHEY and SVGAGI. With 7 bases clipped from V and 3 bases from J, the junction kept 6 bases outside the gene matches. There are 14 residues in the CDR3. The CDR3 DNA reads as TGTGCCAGCACCATGGGACAGGGGTTCTACGAGCAGTACTTC. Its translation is CASTMGQGFYEQYF.

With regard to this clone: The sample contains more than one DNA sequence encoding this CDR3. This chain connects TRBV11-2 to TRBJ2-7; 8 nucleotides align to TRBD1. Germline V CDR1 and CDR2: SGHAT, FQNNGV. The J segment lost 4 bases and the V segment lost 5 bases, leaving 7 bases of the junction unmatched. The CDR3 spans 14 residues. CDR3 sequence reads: CASSPGTGLYEQYF. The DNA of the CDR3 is TGTGCCAGCAGCCCCGGGACAGGACTATACGAGCAGTACTTC.

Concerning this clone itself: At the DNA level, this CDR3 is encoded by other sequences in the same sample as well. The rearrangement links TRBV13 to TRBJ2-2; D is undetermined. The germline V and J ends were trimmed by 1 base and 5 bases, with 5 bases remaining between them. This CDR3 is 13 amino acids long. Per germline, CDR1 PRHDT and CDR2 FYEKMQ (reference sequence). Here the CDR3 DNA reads TGTGCCAGCAGCTTAGTGACTACCGGGGAGCTGTTTTTT. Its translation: CASSLVTTGELFF. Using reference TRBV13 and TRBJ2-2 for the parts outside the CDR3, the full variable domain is AAGVIQSPRHLIKEKRETATLKCYPIPRHDTVYWYQQGPGQDPQFLISFYEKMQSDKGSIPDRFSAQQFSDYHSELNMSSLELGDSALYFCASSLVTTGELFFGEGSRLTVL.

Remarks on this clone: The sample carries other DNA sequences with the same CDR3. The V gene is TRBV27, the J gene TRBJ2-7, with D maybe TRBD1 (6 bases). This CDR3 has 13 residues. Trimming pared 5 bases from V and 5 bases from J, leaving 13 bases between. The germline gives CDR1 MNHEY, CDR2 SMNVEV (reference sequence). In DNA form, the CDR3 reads TGTGCCAGCAGTCTTCTACAGGGTCACGAGCAGTACTTC. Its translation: CASSLLQGHEQYF.

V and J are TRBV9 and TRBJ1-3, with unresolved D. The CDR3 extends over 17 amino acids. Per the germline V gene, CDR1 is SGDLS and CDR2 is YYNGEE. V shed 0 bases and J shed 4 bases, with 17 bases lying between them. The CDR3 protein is CASSVENEGATGNTIYF. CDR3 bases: TGTGCCAGCAGCGTAGAGAACGAGGGAGCAACAGGAAACACCATATATTTT.

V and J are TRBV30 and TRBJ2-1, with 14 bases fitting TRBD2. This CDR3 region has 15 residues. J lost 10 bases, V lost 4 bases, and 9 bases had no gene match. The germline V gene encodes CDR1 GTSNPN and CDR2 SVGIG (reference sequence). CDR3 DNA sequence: TGTGCCTGGACCCGACTAGCGGGAGGGCCGGGGGAGCAGTTCTTC. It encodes CAWTRLAGGPGEQFF.

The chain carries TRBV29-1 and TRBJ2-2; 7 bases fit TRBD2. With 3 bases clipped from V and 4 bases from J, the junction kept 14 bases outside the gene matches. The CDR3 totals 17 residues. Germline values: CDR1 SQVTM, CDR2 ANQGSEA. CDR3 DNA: TGCAGCGTTGATTTGGGGATGACTAGCCGGGGCACCGGGGAGCTGTTTTTT. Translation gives CSVDLGMTSRGTGELFF.

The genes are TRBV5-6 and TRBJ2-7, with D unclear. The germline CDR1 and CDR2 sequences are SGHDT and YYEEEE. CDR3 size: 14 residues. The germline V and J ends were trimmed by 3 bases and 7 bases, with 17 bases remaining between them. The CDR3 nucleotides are TGTGCCAGCAGCTCCGTGGGCCCTCTCGGGGAGCAGTACTTC. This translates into CASSSVGPLGEQYF.

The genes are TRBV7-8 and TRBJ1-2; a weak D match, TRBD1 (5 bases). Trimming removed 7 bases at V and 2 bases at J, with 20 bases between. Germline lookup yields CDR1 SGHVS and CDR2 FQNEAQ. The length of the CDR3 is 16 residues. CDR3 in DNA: TGTGCCAGCACCGAACTTAATTGGGACTCCAACTATGGCTACACCTTC. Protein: CASTELNWDSNYGYTF. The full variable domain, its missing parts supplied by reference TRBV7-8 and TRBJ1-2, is GAGVSQSPRYKVAKRGQDVALRCDPISGHVSLFWYQQALGQGPEFLTYFQNEAQLDKSGLPSDRFFAERPEGSVSTLKIQRTQQEDSAVYLCASTELNWDSNYGYTFGSGTRLTVV.

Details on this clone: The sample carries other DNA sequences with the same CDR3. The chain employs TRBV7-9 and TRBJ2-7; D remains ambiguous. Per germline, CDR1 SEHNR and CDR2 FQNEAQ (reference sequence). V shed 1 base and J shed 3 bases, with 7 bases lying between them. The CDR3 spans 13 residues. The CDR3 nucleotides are TGTGCCAGCAGCTTAGAGGGTTACTACGAGCAGTACTTC. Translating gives CASSLEGYYEQYF. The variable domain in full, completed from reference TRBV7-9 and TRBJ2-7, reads DTGVSQNPRHKITKRGQNVTFRCDPISEHNRLYWYRQTLGQGPEFLTYFQNEAQLEKSRLLSDRFSAERPKGSFSTLEIQRTEQGDSAMYLCASSLEGYYEQYFGPGTRLTVT.

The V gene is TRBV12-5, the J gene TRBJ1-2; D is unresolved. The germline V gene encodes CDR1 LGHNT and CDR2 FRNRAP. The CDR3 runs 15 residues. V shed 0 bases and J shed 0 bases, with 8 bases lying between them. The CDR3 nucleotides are TGTGCTAGTGGTTTGGTACGAGGAGCTAACTATGGCTACACCTTC. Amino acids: CASGLVRGANYGYTF. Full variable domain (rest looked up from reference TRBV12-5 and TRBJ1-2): DARVTQTPRHKVTEMGQEVTMRCQPILGHNTVFWYRQTMMQGLELLAYFRNRAPLDDSGMPKDRFSAEMPDATLATLKIQPSEPRDSAVYFCASGLVRGANYGYTFGSGTRLTVV.

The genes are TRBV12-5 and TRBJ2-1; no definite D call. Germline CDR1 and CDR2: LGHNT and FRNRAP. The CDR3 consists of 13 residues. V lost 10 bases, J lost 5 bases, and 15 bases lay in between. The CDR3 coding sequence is TGTGCTACCCGGTTCTTCCCAGACAATGAGCAGTTCTTC. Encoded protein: CATRFFPDNEQFF.